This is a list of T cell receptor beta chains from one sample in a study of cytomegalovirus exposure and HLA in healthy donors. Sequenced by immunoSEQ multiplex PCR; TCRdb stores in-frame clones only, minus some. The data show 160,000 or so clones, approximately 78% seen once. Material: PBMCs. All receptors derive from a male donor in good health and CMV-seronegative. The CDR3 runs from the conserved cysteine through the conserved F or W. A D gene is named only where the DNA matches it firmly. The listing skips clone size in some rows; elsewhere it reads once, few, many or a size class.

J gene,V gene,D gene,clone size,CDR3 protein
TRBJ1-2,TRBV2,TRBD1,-,CASSGTRQGADGYTF
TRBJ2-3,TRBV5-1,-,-,CASSLGEGTDTQYF
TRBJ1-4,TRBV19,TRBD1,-,CASSITGTGSEKLFF
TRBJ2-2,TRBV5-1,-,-,CASSLAGTGELFF
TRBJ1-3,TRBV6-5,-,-,CASITGSGNTIYF
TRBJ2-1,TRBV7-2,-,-,CASSLQALEQFF
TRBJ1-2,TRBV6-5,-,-,CASSSPRGSSYGYTF
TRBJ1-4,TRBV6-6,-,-,CASSYGQGLDEKLFF
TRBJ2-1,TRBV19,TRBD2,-,CASMSVAGLYNEQFF
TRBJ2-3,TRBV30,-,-,CARAAPGGTDTQYF
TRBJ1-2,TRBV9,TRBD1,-,CASSVGQTTVGYTF
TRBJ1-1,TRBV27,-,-,CASSSPGGIEAFF
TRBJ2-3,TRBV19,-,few,CASGPTRTDTQYF
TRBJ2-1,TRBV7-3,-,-,CASSLRASSYNEQFF
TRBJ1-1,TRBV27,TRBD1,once,CASSLFSRTGTGLLEGFF
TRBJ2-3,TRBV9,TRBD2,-,CASSVEGSGSDTQYF
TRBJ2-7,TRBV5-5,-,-,CASSVRTDEQYF
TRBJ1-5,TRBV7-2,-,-,CASSLGQSNQPQHF
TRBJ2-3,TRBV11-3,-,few,CASSSTRTPTDTQYF
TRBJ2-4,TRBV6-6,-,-,CASSFPSGQSNIQYF
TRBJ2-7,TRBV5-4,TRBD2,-,CASRLAGGPYEQYF
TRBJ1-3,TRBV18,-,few,CASSPLHQEGGNTIYF